Presented here are 23 T cell receptor beta chains from one specimen sequenced in a study of cytomegalovirus exposure and HLA in healthy donors. The PCR ran on 60 Vbeta and 13 Jbeta primers. The method was immunoSEQ multiplex PCR; TCRdb's version includes in-frame clones alone and lacks a portion of them. This sample has 90,000 to 120,000 clones; over 75% occur once, and the top ten carry 4.2%. Sample: PBMCs. These TCRs come from a male donor in good health and CMV-seronegative.

The table lists this clone with a few counts. The rearrangement links TRBV5-8 to TRBJ2-1; TRBD2 matches at 16 bases. Trimming took 5 bases from V and 5 from J; bases not matched to a gene: 4. Per the germline V gene, CDR1 is SGHTS and CDR2 is YDEGEE. CDR3 size: 16 residues. The CDR3 nucleotides read TGTGCCAGCAGGACTGGGACTAGCGGGAGGGACAATGAGCAGTTCTTC. Encoded protein: CASRTGTSGRDNEQFF.

A few counts support this clone. The CDR3 sequence: CASSSDRRSYEQYF. CDR3 DNA: TGTGCCAGCAGCTCGGACAGGCGATCCTACGAGCAGTACTTC. The J gene is TRBJ2-7, the V gene TRBV28, with 7 bases matching TRBD1. The CDR3 runs to 14 residues. With 6 bases clipped from V and 1 base from J, the junction kept 6 bases outside the gene matches. The germline V gene encodes CDR1 MDHEN and CDR2 SYDVKM.

This clone was detected only once. The genes are TRBV12-5 and TRBJ1-3, with D tentatively TRBD1 (5 bases). The CDR3 is made up of 15 amino acids. Trimming took 5 bases from V and 3 from J, leaving 14 bases between them. The germline CDR1 and CDR2 sequences are LGHNT and FRNRAP. DNA for the CDR3: TGTGCTAGTGGTCCCCAGCGGGACGGTGGAAACACCATATATTTT. Its protein product is CASGPQRDGGNTIYF.

This chain uses TRBV30 with TRBJ2-2; 10 bases are shared with TRBD2. The germline V gene encodes CDR1 GTSNPN and CDR2 SVGIG (reference sequence). V shed 7 bases, J shed 4 bases, and the junction held 6 bases outside the gene matches. The CDR3 has 14 residues. CDR3 sequence reads: CALTGLAPTGELFF. Written as DNA, the CDR3 is TGTGCCTTGACGGGACTAGCGCCCACCGGGGAGCTGTTTTTT.

There are a few counts of this clone. This rearrangement joins TRBV10-2 to TRBJ1-1, with D possibly being TRBD1 (5 bases). The CDR3 has 15 residues. Germline values: CDR1 WSHSY, CDR2 SAAADI. Deletions cut 0 bases from V and 0 bases from J, with 8 bases between. DNA of the CDR3: TGCGCCAGCAGTGAGTCTCCAGGGCTGAACACTGAAGCTTTCTTT. Translated: CASSESPGLNTEAFF.

This rearrangement joins TRBV19 to TRBJ2-7; the D is unclear. CDR1 and CDR2 from the germline V gene are LNHDA and SQIVND (reference sequence). This CDR3 is 12 amino acids long. Trimming stripped 3 bases from V and 9 bases from J, with 12 bases between. The CDR3 DNA reads as TGTGCCAGTAGTATTCTAGGCGAAAGGCAGTACTTC. It codes for CASSILGERQYF.

The table lists this clone with a few counts. The V and J genes are TRBV2 and TRBJ1-1, with D maybe TRBD1 (5 bases). The CDR3 totals 14 residues. Germline CDR1 and CDR2: SNHLY and FYNNEI. Trimming took off 1 base at V and 4 bases at J, with 10 bases between the two ends. In DNA, the CDR3 is TGTGCCAGCAGTGAAGGGGGCAGTTTCACTGAAGCTTTCTTT. Its translation: CASSEGGSFTEAFF.

The chain employs TRBV25-1 and TRBJ1-6; 8 positions match TRBD1. CDR1 is MGHDK, CDR2 SYGVNS, per germline. The J segment lost 7 bases and the V segment lost 4 bases, leaving 9 bases of the junction unmatched. The CDR3 length is 16 residues. CDR3 nucleotide sequence: TGTGCCAGCAGTGGGGGAATGGGACAGGTGAATTCACCCCTCCACTTT. Its protein product is CASSGGMGQVNSPLHF.

The chain links TRBV27 to TRBJ1-5; D is unresolved. V was clipped by 5 bases and J by 5 bases, with 7 bases between them. CDR3 size: 12 residues. Germline-derived CDR1 and CDR2 are MNHEY and SMNVEV (reference sequence). The CDR3 loop reads CASSPPYQPQHF. CDR3 sequence (DNA): TGTGCCAGCAGTCCCCCCTATCAGCCCCAGCATTTT.

V usage is TRBV7-2 and J usage is TRBJ2-1; 11 bases agree with TRBD2. J gave up 4 bases and V 6 bases, and 5 bases lay outside the gene matches. The CDR3 spans 15 residues. Germline assignment: CDR1 SGHTA and CDR2 FQGNSA. The CDR3 region has the DNA TGTGCCAGCAGTTGGGGACTAGCGGTATACAATGAGCAGTTCTTC. It is translated as CASSWGLAVYNEQFF.

The rearrangement uses TRBV19 and TRBJ2-1; 9 nucleotides line up with TRBD2. CDR3 length: 15 amino acids. Germline lookup yields CDR1 LNHDA and CDR2 SQIVND (reference sequence). J lost 7 bases, V lost 7 bases, and 11 bases had no gene match. CDR3 nucleotides: TGTGCCAGTACCAAACTAGCGGGCCCTTTGAATGAGCAGTTCTTC. Encoded protein: CASTKLAGPLNEQFF.

The chain employs TRBV5-1 and TRBJ2-2; the D is unclear. This CDR3 has 14 residues. Per the germline V gene, CDR1 is SGHRS and CDR2 is YFSETQ. With 0 bases removed from V and 6 bases from J, the gap between germline ends came to 9 bases. The CDR3 is CASSLGDKAGELFF. CDR3 sequence (DNA): TGCGCCAGCAGCTTGGGTGACAAGGCCGGGGAGCTGTTTTTT.

V and J are TRBV5-8 and TRBJ2-7; 7 nucleotides align to TRBD2. Germline CDR1 reads SGHTS; CDR2 reads YDEGEE. With 0 bases clipped from V and 2 bases from J, the junction kept 5 bases outside the gene matches. This CDR3 region has 15 residues. The CDR3 DNA sequence: TGTGCCAGCAGCTTGGGGGCAGGGAGGGCCTACGAGCAGTACTTC. The encoded protein is CASSLGAGRAYEQYF.

The J gene is TRBJ2-3, the V gene TRBV28, with TRBD2 matching 8 bases. CDR3 length: 17 residues. CDR1 is MDHEN, CDR2 SYDVKM, per germline. Losses at the gene ends were 1 base for V and 6 bases for J; bases not matched to a gene: 12. The CDR3 DNA sequence: TGTGCCAGCAGTTTATTATCTTTCGGGAGGGCCGGGGATACGCAGTATTTT. Its translation is CASSLLSFGRAGDTQYF.

The rearrangement links TRBV5-4 to TRBJ2-7, with a possible D match to TRBD2 (7 bases). Germline assignment: CDR1 SGHNT and CDR2 YYREEE (reference sequence). This CDR3 has 13 residues. The V and J ends lost 0 bases and 5 bases respectively, with 9 bases between them. The DNA of the CDR3 is TGTGCCAGCAGCTTGGGGGGGGGCGACGAGCAGTACTTC. It is translated as CASSLGGGDEQYF. Full variable domain (rest looked up from reference TRBV5-4 and TRBJ2-7): ETGVTQSPTHLIKTRGQQVTLRCSSQSGHNTVSWYQQALGQGPQFIFQYYREEENGRGNFPPRFSGLQFPNYSSELNVNALELDDSALYLCASSLGGGDEQYFGPGTRLTVT.

The chain couples TRBV30 to TRBJ1-1; D may be TRBD1 (5 bases). This CDR3 spans 13 amino acids. Trimming took 3 bases from V and 1 from J, leaving 9 bases between them. Germline assignment: CDR1 GTSNPN and CDR2 SVGIG (reference sequence). CDR3 sequence: CAWRYRKNTEAFF. CDR3 sequence (DNA): TGTGCCTGGAGGTACAGGAAGAACACTGAAGCTTTCTTT.

V gene TRBV7-8 combines with J gene TRBJ2-2; 10 bases are shared with TRBD2. The J segment lost 2 bases and the V segment lost 10 bases, leaving 7 bases of the junction unmatched. Germline CDR1 and CDR2: SGHVS and FQNEAQ. The CDR3 is 15 residues long. The CDR3: CAIGRLAGNTGELFF. CDR3 DNA sequence: TGTGCCATCGGGAGACTAGCGGGTAACACCGGGGAGCTGTTTTTT.

The chain carries TRBV25-1 and TRBJ1-5, with a weak D call TRBD1 (6 bases). Germline lookup yields CDR1 MGHDK and CDR2 SYGVNS. This CDR3 contains 15 residues. Trimming shortened V by 1 base and J by 6 bases, and 13 bases separated the two germline ends. The CDR3 reads CASSESGAEGQPQHF. The CDR3 coding sequence is TGTGCCAGCAGTGAATCAGGGGCCGAGGGTCAGCCCCAGCATTTT.

Written as DNA, the CDR3 is TGCAGCGTTGCCTTGCGGCAGCGAAGAGACTATGGCTACACCTTC. Protein product: CSVALRQRRDYGYTF. This sequence joins TRBV29-1 and TRBJ1-2; no clear D gene. The CDR3 is made up of 15 amino acids. V was trimmed by 4 bases and J by 3 bases, leaving 18 bases between them. CDR1 SQVTM and CDR2 ANQGSEA come from the germline V gene.

This chain uses TRBV13 with TRBJ2-3; 9 bases line up with TRBD2. Germline CDR1 and CDR2: PRHDT and FYEKMQ (reference sequence). The CDR3 totals 19 residues. The trim removed 3 bases at V and 1 base at J, leaving 14 bases unmatched. The CDR3, as DNA: TGTGCCAGCAGCTTCGGGCGGGGGGGCGAGGTCCTAGGCACAGATACGCAGTATTTT. It codes for CASSFGRGGEVLGTDTQYF.

This clone was counted only a few times. The chain carries TRBV6-1 and TRBJ2-3; 7 nucleotides match TRBD2. J lost 4 bases, V lost 3 bases, and 7 bases had no gene match. This CDR3 has 15 residues. Germline CDR1 MNHNS, CDR2 SASEGT. The CDR3 nucleotides read TGTGCCAGCAGTGATGGCGGGAGCGGGGCAGATACGCAGTATTTT. Its translation: CASSDGGSGADTQYF.

This clone was detected once. The rearrangement links TRBV5-1 to TRBJ1-1, with 7 bases aligning to TRBD1. Trimming took 5 bases from V and 11 from J; bases not matched to a gene: 9. The length of the CDR3 is 12 residues. Per germline, CDR1 SGHRS and CDR2 YFSETQ. The CDR3 spells CASRQTGTVAFF. The DNA for the CDR3 is TGCGCCAGCAGGCAGACAGGGACCGTGGCTTTCTTT.

The chain carries TRBV19 and TRBJ2-2, with 11 bases that match TRBD1. CDR3 size: 16 residues. Germline assignment: CDR1 LNHDA and CDR2 SQIVND (reference sequence). V gave up 3 bases and J gave up 5 bases; unmatched junction bases: 5. CDR3: CASSMGTGGGTGELFF. In nucleotides, the CDR3 is TGTGCCAGTAGTATGGGGACAGGGGGTGGGACCGGGGAGCTGTTTTTT.